The 10 T cell receptor beta chains listed next were all sequenced from one sample in a study of blood T cell repertoires in COVID-19. Clones were sequenced by immunoSEQ multiplex PCR, and TCRdb holds only the in-frame ones, with some missing. Of some 250,000 clones listed, approximately 86% are singletons. Sequenced material: peripheral blood. The receptors here all came from a woman aged 60 to 75 with COVID-19, enrolled during active disease.

The genes are TRBV27 and TRBJ1-5; D unclear. Trimming removed 1 base from V and 2 bases from J, with 15 bases in between. This CDR3 has 17 amino acids. Germline CDR1 reads MNHEY; CDR2 reads SMNVEV (reference sequence). Here the CDR3 reads CASSLLSPKGGNQPQHF. The DNA of the CDR3 is TGTGCCAGCAGTTTATTGAGCCCGAAGGGAGGCAATCAGCCCCAGCATTTT.

V is TRBV3-1 (or the pseudogene TRBV3-2) and J is TRBJ2-2; 7 bases match TRBD1. Germline V CDR1 and CDR2: LGHDT, YNNKEL (reference sequence). This CDR3 has 15 residues. V trimming: 4 bases; J trimming: 1 base; junction bases outside the gene matches: 3. The CDR3 here is CASSPRDRNTGELFF. CDR3 DNA sequence: TGTGCCAGCAGCCCCCGGGACAGGAACACCGGGGAGCTGTTTTTT.

J is TRBJ1-1 and V is TRBV19; a possible D gene is TRBD1 (6 bases). The V end was cut by 4 bases, the J end by 3 bases, with 9 bases between. This CDR3 has 13 amino acids. CDR1 is LNHDA, CDR2 SQIVND, per germline (reference sequence). The CDR3 sequence: CASSTGTHTEAFF. The CDR3 DNA sequence: TGTGCCAGTAGTACCGGGACACACACTGAAGCTTTCTTT.

The chain has TRBV28 and TRBJ1-5; maybe TRBD1 (5 bases). V dropped 7 bases and J dropped 1 base, with 14 bases sitting between them. CDR1 is MDHEN and CDR2 is SYDVKM in the germline V gene. This CDR3 is built from 15 residues. The CDR3 is CASIKGRESNQPQHF. DNA of the CDR3: TGTGCCAGCATAAAGGGGAGGGAAAGCAATCAGCCCCAGCATTTT. The whole variable domain, remainder taken from reference TRBV28 and TRBJ1-5, is DVKVTQSSRYLVKRTGEKVFLECVQDMDHENMFWYRQDPGLGLRLIYFSYDVKMKEKGDIPEGYSVSREKKERFSLILESASTNQTSMYLCASIKGRESNQPQHFGDGTRLSIL.

V and J are TRBV19 and TRBJ1-1; the D gene is possibly TRBD1 (5 bases). V lost 4 bases to trimming and J lost 0 bases, with 15 bases between them. Germline values: CDR1 LNHDA, CDR2 SQIVND (reference sequence). This CDR3 spans 16 amino acids. CDR3 coding DNA: TGTGCCAGTAGTACAGTCGGGGGACGGGTGAACACTGAAGCTTTCTTT. As protein: CASSTVGGRVNTEAFF.

The chain combines TRBV28 with TRBJ2-7; 8 bases match TRBD2. The CDR3 is made up of 16 amino acids. Germline CDR1 is MDHEN and CDR2 is SYDVKM. The V gene end was trimmed by 6 bases and the J gene end by 2 bases; junction bases not matched to a gene: 12. CDR3 in DNA: TGTGCCAGCAGCGGGAGGGTAGCGCTCCCTACCTACGAGCAGTACTTC. Its protein product is CASSGRVALPTYEQYF.

The chain combines TRBV3-1 (or the pseudogene TRBV3-2) with TRBJ1-1; D gene unclear. The germline V and J ends were trimmed by 1 base and 8 bases, with 5 bases remaining between them. Per germline, CDR1 LGHDT and CDR2 YNNKEL (reference sequence). The CDR3 covers 11 residues. CDR3 nucleotides: TGTGCCAGCAGCCAAGGAGCGGAAGCTTTCTTT. It specifies CASSQGAEAFF.

The gene calls are TRBV6-2 or TRBV6-3 and TRBJ1-1, with 8 nucleotides matching TRBD1. This CDR3 is built from 15 residues. Germline V gives CDR1 MNHEY, CDR2 SVGEGT. J was trimmed by 6 bases and V by 2 bases; bases with no gene match: 8. The CDR3 is CASSYRDRWGSEAFF. In DNA, the CDR3 is TGTGCCAGCAGTTACAGGGACAGGTGGGGTTCTGAAGCTTTCTTT.

V is TRBV4-2 and J is TRBJ1-4; possible D gene TRBD1, 5 bases. The germline V gene encodes CDR1 LGHNA and CDR2 YNFKEQ. This CDR3 has 15 amino acids. Trimming removed 4 bases at V and 4 bases at J, with 13 bases between. CDR3 amino acids: CASSPDWGVNEKLFF. DNA of the CDR3: TGTGCCAGCAGCCCGGACTGGGGGGTTAATGAAAAACTGTTTTTT.

The rearrangement joins TRBV18 to TRBJ1-2; TRBD1 matches 11 bases. The CDR3 is made up of 14 amino acids. The germline V gene encodes CDR1 KGHSH and CDR2 LQKENI. The J segment lost 5 bases and the V segment lost 2 bases, leaving 1 base of the junction unmatched. The CDR3 region is CASSPGTGGYGYTF. CDR3 bases: TGTGCCAGCTCACCAGGGACAGGGGGATATGGCTACACCTTC.